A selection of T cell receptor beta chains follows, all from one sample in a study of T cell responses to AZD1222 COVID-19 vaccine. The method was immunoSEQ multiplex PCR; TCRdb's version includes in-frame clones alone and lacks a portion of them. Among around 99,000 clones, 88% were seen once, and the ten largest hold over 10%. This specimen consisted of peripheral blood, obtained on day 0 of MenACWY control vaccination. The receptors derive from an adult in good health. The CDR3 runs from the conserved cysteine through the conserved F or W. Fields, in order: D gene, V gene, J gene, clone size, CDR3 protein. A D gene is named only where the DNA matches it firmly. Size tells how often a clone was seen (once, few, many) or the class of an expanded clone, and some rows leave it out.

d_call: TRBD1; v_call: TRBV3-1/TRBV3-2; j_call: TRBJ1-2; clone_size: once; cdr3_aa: CASSQAGQGGYGYTF
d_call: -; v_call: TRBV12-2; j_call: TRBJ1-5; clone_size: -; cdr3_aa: CASRLAPKADRGRPKGVNQPQHF
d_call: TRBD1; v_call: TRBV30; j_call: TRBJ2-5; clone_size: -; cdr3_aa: CAWIRAGGPWETQYF
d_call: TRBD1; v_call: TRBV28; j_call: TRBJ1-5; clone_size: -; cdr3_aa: CASSSGTGSGNQPQHF
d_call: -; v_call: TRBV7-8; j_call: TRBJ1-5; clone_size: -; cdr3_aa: CASSNRRISNQPQHF
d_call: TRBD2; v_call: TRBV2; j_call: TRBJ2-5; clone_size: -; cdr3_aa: CASSMTGAGTSGSETQYF
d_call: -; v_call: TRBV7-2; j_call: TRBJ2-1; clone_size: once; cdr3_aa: CASSLPTTKNEQFF
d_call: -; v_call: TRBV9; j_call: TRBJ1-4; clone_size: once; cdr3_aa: CASSVAGQPNDKLFF
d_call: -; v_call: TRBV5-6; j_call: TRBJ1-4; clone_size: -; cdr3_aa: CASSPAGERATNEKLFF
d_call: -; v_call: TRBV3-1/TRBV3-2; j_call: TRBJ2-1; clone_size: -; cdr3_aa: CASSRTVGSYNEQFF
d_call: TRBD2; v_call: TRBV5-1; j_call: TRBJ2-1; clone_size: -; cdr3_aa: CASSLVASGSGLAREQFF
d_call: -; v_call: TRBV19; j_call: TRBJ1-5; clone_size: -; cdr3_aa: CASRGSNQPQHF
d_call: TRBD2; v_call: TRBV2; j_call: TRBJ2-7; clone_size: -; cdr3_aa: CASSEGAGAYEQYF
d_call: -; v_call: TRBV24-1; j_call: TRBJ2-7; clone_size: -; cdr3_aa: CATSDTGSEQYF
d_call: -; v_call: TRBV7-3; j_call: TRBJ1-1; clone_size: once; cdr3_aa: CASSVDRNTEAFF
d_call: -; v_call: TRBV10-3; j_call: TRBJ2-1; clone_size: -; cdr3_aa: CAIRGQSHNEQFF
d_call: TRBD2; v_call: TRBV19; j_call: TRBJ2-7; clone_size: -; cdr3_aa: CASKGTSVSYEQYF
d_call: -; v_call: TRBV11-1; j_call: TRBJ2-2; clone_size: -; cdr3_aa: CASSLVSGFDTGELFF
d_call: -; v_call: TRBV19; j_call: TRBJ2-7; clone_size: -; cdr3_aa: CASSSTSAGYEQYF
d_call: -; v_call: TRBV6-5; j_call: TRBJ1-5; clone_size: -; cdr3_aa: CASTEGSNQPQHF
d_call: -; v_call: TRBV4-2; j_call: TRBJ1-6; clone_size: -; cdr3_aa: CASSQDGHNSPLHF
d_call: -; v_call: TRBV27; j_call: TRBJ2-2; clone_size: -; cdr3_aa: CASSPGVTNGELFF
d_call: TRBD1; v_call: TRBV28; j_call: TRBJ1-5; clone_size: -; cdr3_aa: CASSLPGTGISQPQHF
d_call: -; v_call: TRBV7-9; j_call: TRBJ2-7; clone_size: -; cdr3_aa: CASSLSGGFLSGEQYF
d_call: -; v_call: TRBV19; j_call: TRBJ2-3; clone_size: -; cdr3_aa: CASTERYRPTQDTQYF
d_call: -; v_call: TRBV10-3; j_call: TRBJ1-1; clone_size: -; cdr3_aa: CATAGDPAGKAFF
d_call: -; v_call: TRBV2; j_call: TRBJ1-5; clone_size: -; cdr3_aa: CASAVGGNQPQHF
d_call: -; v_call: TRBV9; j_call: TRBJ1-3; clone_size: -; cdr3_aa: CASSVERQGNTIYF
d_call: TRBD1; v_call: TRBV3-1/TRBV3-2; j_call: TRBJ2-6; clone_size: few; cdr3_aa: CASSQQTGSGAGANVLTF
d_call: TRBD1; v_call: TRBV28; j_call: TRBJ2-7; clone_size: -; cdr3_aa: CASRSGTGIHEQYF
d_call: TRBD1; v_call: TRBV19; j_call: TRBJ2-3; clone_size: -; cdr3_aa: CASSITGVGDTQYF
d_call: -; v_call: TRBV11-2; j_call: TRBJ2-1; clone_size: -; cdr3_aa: CASSLAMGGLGSYNEQFF
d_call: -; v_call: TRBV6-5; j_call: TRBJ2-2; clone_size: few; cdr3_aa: CASSYGDEVGELFF
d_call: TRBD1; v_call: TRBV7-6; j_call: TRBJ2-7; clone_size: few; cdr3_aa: CASSSGQGSGEQYF
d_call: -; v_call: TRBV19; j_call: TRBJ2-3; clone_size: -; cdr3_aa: CASSMLAASSTDTQYF
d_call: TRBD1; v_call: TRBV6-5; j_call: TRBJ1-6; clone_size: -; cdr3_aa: CASSHRGRNTFHF
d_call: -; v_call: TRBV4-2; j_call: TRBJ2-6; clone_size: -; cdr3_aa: CASSQEVGSGANVLTF
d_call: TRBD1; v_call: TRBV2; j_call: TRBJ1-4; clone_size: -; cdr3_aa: CASRGRQGNEKLFF
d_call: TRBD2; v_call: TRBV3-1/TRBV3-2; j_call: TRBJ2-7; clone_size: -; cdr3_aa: CASSQASGGGYEQYF
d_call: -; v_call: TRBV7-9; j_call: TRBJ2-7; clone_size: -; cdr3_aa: CASREGLYEQYF
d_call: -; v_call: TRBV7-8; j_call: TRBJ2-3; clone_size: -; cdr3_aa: CASSLSSRETDTQYF
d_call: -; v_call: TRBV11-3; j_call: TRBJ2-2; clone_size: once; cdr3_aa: CASSSSRPSTGELFF
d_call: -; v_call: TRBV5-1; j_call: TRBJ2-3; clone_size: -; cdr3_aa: CASSLTTDTDTQYF
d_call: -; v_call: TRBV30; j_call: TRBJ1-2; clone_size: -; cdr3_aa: CAWAGNNYGYTF
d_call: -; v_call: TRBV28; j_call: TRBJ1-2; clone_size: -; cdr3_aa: CASRQSYGYTF
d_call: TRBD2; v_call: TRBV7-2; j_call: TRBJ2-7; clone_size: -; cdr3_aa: CASSFIGLAGPYEQYF
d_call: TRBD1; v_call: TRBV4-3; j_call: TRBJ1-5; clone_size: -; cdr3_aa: CASSQDRSGNQPQHF
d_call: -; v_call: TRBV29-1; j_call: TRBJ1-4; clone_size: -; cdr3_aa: CSVAGRGGKLFF
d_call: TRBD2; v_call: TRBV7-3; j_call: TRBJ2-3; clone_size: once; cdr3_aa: CASSPRGGTSVTDTQYF
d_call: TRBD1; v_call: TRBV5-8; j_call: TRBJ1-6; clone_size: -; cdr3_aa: CASSFSAGTDNSPLHF
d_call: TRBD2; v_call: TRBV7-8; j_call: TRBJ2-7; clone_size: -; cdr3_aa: CASSPGTSGLAYEQYF
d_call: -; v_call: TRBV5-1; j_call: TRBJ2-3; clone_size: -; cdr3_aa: CASSLGAHSTDTQYF
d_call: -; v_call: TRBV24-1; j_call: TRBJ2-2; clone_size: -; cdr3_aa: CATSDLAGTGELFF
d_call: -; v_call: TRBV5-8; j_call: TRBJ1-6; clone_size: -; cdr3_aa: CASTTGGFDSPLHF
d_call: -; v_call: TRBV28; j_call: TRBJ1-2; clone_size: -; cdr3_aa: CASSLLTDSINGYTF